A single sample is the source of the 8 T cell receptor beta chains below, sequenced in a study of control samples from healthy donors and cancer patients. Sequencing was performed with immunoSEQ multiplex PCR; in TCRdb, only in-frame clones are kept and a portion is missing. This repertoire shows some 79,000 clones, over 85% found once; its top ten account for roughly 1.3%. Sequences were obtained from PBMCs. The receptors were sampled from a woman in her forties with lung cancer.

This clone has just one count. Other DNA variants within this sample encode the same CDR3. The chain couples TRBV9 to TRBJ1-1; maybe TRBD1 (5 bases). V was cut by 3 bases and J by 0 bases, with 9 bases left in between. The CDR3 is 14 residues long. The germline CDR1 and CDR2 sequences are SGDLS and YYNGEE. In DNA, the CDR3 is TGTGCCAGCAGCGCCCTAGGGGTGAACACTGAAGCTTTCTTT. Protein sequence: CASSALGVNTEAFF.

This chain joins TRBV10-3 and TRBJ1-2, with 7 bases aligning to TRBD1. The germline V gene encodes CDR1 ENHRY and CDR2 SYGVKD. This CDR3 comprises 15 residues. V shed 6 bases and J 7 bases; nucleotides not matched to a gene: 14. The CDR3 spells CAISPTSRGESGYTF. The CDR3 DNA sequence: TGTGCCATCAGCCCCACCAGCAGGGGGGAGAGTGGCTACACCTTC.

This clone showed up just once. This sequence joins TRBV11-2 and TRBJ1-2; a possible D gene is TRBD1 (5 bases). Germline V gives CDR1 SGHAT, CDR2 FQNNGV. Between the trimmed V and J ends, which lost 2 bases and 5 bases, there was a span of 15 bases. The CDR3 is 15 amino acids. CDR3 loop: CASSLRRDPAYGYTF. Here the CDR3 DNA reads TGTGCCAGCAGCTTACGCCGGGACCCAGCATATGGCTACACCTTC.

The genes are TRBV4-1 and TRBJ1-5, with D possibly being TRBD1 (6 bases). The CDR3 sequence is 15 residues long. The ends were cut back, 3 bases at V and 3 bases at J, with 12 bases in the middle. Germline V gene lookup returns CDR1 MGHRA and CDR2 YSYEKL. CDR3 protein: CASSHRDTLNQPQHF. As DNA, the CDR3 is TGCGCCAGCAGCCACCGGGACACACTCAATCAGCCCCAGCATTTT.

The chain couples TRBV10-3 to TRBJ2-7; D gene unclear. Trimming pared 2 bases from V and 0 bases from J, leaving 8 bases between. The CDR3 consists of 14 residues. CDR1 and CDR2 (germline): ENHRY, SYGVKD. CDR3 protein: CAISEVANSYEQYF. The CDR3 bases are TGTGCCATCAGTGAGGTGGCAAACTCCTACGAGCAGTACTTC.

The J gene is TRBJ2-1, the V gene TRBV10-3; D not resolved. With 0 bases removed from V and 10 bases from J, the gap between germline ends came to 4 bases. CDR3 length equals 11 residues. Germline V gene data show CDR1 as ENHRY and CDR2 as SYGVKD. CDR3 in amino acids: CAISESSEQFF. CDR3 in DNA: TGTGCCATCAGTGAGTCGAGCGAGCAGTTCTTC.

CDR3 sequence: CASSPDRGLGATEAFF. The CDR3 nucleotides are TGCGCCAGCAGCCCGGACAGGGGCCTGGGGGCCACTGAAGCTTTCTTT. The chain links TRBV5-1 to TRBJ1-1; 9 nucleotides line up with TRBD1. Germline values: CDR1 SGHRS, CDR2 YFSETQ. V was clipped by 4 bases and J by 4 bases; unmatched bases: 11. The CDR3 loop spans 16 amino acids. The full variable domain, in which reference TRBV5-1 and TRBJ1-1 provide the parts outside the CDR3, is KAGVTQTPRYLIKTRGQQVTLSCSPISGHRSVSWYQQTPGQGLQFLFEYFSETQRNKGNFPGRFSGRQFSNSRSEMNVSTLELGDSALYLCASSPDRGLGATEAFFGQGTRLTVV.

The rearrangement uses TRBV29-1 and TRBJ1-3, with D uncertain. Per the germline V gene, CDR1 is SQVTM and CDR2 is ANQGSEA. The CDR3 contains 12 residues. Trimming removed 7 bases from V and 6 bases from J, with 13 bases in between. This chain's CDR3 is CSAADFTNTIYF. In DNA form, the CDR3 reads TGCAGCGCTGCCGACTTTACAAACACCATATATTTT.